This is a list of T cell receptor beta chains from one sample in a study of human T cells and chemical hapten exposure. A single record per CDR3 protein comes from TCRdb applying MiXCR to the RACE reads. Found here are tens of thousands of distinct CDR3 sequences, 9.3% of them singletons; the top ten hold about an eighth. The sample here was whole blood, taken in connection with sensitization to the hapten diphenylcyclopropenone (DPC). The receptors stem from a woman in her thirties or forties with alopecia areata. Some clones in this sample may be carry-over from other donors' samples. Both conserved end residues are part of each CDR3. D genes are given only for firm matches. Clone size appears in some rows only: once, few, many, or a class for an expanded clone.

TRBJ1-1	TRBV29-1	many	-	CSVQGDTEAFF	TGCAGCGTTCAAGGAGACACTGAAGCTTTCTTT
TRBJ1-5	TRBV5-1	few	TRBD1	CASSRTGGVNQPQHF	TGCGCCAGCAGCAGGACAGGGGGAGTTAATCAGCCCCAGCATTTT
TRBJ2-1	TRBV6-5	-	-	CASSYAGWKAYNEQFF	TGTGCCAGCAGTTACGCGGGCTGGAAAGCCTACAATGAGCAGTTCTTC
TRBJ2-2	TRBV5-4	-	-	CASSLDFSGELFF	TGTGCCAGCAGCTTGGACTTCTCCGGGGAGCTGTTTTTT
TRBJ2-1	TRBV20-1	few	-	CSARDVRSTNNEQFF	TGCAGTGCTAGAGATGTCAGGTCGACTAACAATGAGCAGTTCTTC
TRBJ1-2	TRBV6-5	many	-	CASSRLGSYGYTF	TGTGCCAGCAGCAGGCTAGGATCGTATGGCTACACCTTC
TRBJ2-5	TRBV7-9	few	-	CASSYPRARQETQYF	TGTGCCAGCAGCTATCCCCGGGCCCGACAAGAGACCCAGTACTTC
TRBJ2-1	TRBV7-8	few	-	CASRKTDNNEQFF	TGTGCCAGCAGGAAAACAGATAACAATGAGCAGTTCTTC
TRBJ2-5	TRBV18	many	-	CASSPPYRGETQYF	TGTGCCAGCTCACCACCGTATCGGGGTGAGACCCAGTACTTC
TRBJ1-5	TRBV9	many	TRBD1	CASSVGTGGGNQPQHF	TGTGCCAGCAGCGTAGGCACAGGGGGCGGCAATCAGCCCCAGCATTTT
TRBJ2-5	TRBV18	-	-	CASSTGPPEGTQYF	TGTGCCAGCTCAACCGGACCGCCCGAAGGGACCCAGTACTTC
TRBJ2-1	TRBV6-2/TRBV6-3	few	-	CASSYLGAYEQFF	TGTGCCAGCAGTTACTTGGGGGCCTATGAGCAGTTCTTC
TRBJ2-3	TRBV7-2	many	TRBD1	CASRTGQASTDTQYF	TGTGCCAGCAGGACGGGACAGGCCAGCACAGATACGCAGTATTTT
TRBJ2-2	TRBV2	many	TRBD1	CASSGTGIALIGELFF	TGTGCCAGCAGTGGGACAGGGATCGCACTCATCGGGGAGCTGTTTTTT
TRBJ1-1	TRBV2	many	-	CATPTGPQGSAALNTEAFF	TGTGCCACTCCCACAGGCCCCCAGGGGAGTGCGGCTTTGAACACTGAAGCTTTCTTT
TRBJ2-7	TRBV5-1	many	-	CASSYTKQGIPYEQYF	TGCGCCAGCAGTTACACGAAACAGGGAATCCCCTACGAGCAGTACTTC
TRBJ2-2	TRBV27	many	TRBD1	CASSWGRGTGELFF	TGTGCCAGCAGTTGGGGCAGGGGGACCGGGGAGCTGTTTTTT
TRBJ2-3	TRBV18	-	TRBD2	CASSPNSGGADDTQYF	TGTGCCAGCTCACCGAATAGCGGGGGGGCCGACGATACGCAGTATTTT
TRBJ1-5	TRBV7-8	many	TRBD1	CASSLEQGQLVNQPQHF	TGTGCCAGCAGCTTAGAGCAGGGACAGTTGGTAAATCAGCCCCAGCATTTT
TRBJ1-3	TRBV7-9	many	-	CASSRAGTVSNAIYF	TGTGCCAGCAGCAGGGCCGGGACGGTGTCCAACGCCATATATTTT
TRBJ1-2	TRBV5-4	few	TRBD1	CASSLRGTAGYTF	TGTGCCAGCAGCTTGAGGGGGACAGCAGGCTACACCTTC
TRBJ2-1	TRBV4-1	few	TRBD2	CASRLERETAGGRSYNEQFF	TGCGCCAGCAGGCTCGAGAGAGAGACAGCGGGGGGAAGGTCCTACAATGAGCAGTTCTTC
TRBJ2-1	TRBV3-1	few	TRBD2	CASSPRTSGGPYNEQFF	TGTGCCAGCAGCCCGAGGACTAGCGGGGGCCCCTACAATGAGCAGTTCTTC
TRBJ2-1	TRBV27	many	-	CASSLIGYPTVSYNEQFF	TGTGCCAGCAGTTTAATTGGTTACCCTACCGTCTCCTACAATGAGCAGTTCTTC
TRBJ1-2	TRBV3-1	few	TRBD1	CASSPTGNYGYTF	TGTGCCAGCAGCCCGACAGGGAACTATGGCTACACCTTC
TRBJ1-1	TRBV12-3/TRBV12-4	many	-	CASSFPPGDTEAFF	TGTGCCAGCAGTTTCCCGCCAGGCGACACTGAAGCTTTCTTT
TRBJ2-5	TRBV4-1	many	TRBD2	CASSQAWSGGARETQYF	TGCGCCAGCAGCCAGGCCTGGAGCGGGGGGGCCCGAGAGACCCAGTACTTC
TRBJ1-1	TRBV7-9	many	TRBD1	CASSRGQGGAFF	TGTGCCAGCAGCCGAGGACAGGGAGGCGCTTTCTTT
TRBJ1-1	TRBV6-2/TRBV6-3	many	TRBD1	CASSYSGRGGEAFF	TGTGCCAGCAGTTACTCCGGCAGGGGGGGTGAAGCTTTCTTT
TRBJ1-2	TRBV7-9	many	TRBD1	CASSGIHWTGGNYGYTF	TGTGCCAGCAGCGGCATCCATTGGACAGGGGGCAACTATGGCTACACCTTC
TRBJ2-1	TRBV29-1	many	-	CSVDKAGGTNEQFF	TGCAGCGTTGACAAGGCAGGAGGGACCAATGAGCAGTTCTTC
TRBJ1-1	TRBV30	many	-	CAWRALGRGEAFF	TGTGCCTGGAGGGCGCTGGGACGTGGGGAAGCTTTCTTT
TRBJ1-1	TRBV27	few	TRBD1	CASSLSPDRATEAFF	TGTGCCAGCAGTTTATCCCCGGACAGGGCGACTGAAGCTTTCTTT
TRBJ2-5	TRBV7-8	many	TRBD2	CASGRAGGRETQYF	TGTGCCTCGGGTAGAGCGGGGGGCCGGGAGACCCAGTACTTC
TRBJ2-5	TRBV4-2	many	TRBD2	CASSQGRGGGDLETQYF	TGTGCCAGCAGCCAAGGGAGAGGCGGGGGGGACTTAGAGACCCAGTACTTC
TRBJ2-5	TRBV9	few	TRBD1	CASSVDTGGQETQYF	TGTGCCAGCAGCGTAGATACAGGGGGACAAGAGACCCAGTACTTC
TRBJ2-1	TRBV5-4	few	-	CASNPRGGNEQFF	TGTGCCAGCAACCCCCGGGGCGGCAATGAGCAGTTCTTC
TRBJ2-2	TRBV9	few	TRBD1	CASSVLTGGASGELFF	TGTGCCAGCAGCGTATTAACAGGGGGCGCCTCCGGGGAGCTGTTTTTT
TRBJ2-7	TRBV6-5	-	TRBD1	CASSPGQGFWYF	TGTGCCAGCAGTCCGGGACAGGGGTTCTGGTACTTC
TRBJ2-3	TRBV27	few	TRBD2	CASSLGGGGDFRRTDTQYF	TGTGCCAGCAGTTTAGGAGGCGGGGGGGACTTTAGGCGCACAGATACGCAGTATTTT
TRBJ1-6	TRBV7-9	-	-	CASIRATSSYNSPLHF	TGTGCCAGCATCCGGGCTACAAGCTCCTATAATTCACCCCTCCACTTT
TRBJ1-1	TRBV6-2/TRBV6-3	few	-	CASSYSRLEAFF	TGTGCCAGCAGTTACTCGAGGCTTGAAGCTTTCTTT
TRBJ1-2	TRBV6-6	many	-	CASSYSTINYGYTF	TGTGCCAGCAGTTACTCGACTATTAACTATGGCTACACCTTC
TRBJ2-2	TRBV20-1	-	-	CSARDPAGSPAGELFF	TGCAGTGCTAGAGATCCCGCAGGGAGTCCAGCCGGGGAGCTGTTTTTT
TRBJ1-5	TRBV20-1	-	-	CSMTGSNQPQHF	TGCAGCATGACAGGCTCAAATCAGCCCCAGCATTTT
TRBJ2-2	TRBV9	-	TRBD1	CASSPRTGWNTGELFF	TGTGCCAGCAGCCCCAGGACAGGGTGGAACACCGGGGAGCTGTTTTTT
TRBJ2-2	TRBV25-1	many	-	CASSDRPEHVGELFF	TGTGCCAGCAGTGATAGGCCCGAACACGTCGGGGAGCTGTTTTTT
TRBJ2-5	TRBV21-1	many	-	CASGGGGETQYF	TGTGCCAGCGGAGGGGGCGGAGAGACCCAGTACTTC
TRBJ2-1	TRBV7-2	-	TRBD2	CASSQTSGGAYNEQFF	TGTGCCAGCAGCCAAACTAGCGGGGGGGCCTACAATGAGCAGTTCTTC
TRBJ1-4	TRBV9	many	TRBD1	CASSVGTVEPKLFF	TGTGCCAGCAGCGTCGGGACAGTCGAGCCAAAACTGTTTTTT
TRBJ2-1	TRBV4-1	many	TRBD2	CASSQAGGAGHNEQFF	TGCGCCAGCAGCCAAGCGGGGGGGGCAGGTCACAATGAGCAGTTCTTC
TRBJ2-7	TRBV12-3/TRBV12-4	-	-	CASSPTGREQYF	TGTGCCAGCAGTCCGACAGGGAGGGAGCAGTACTTC
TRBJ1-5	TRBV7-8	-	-	CASSLNTLLRGRNQPQHF	TGTGCCAGCAGCTTAAATACCCTCCTGCGAGGGAGGAATCAGCCCCAGCATTTT
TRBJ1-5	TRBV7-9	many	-	CASSLQGSNQPQHF	TGTGCCAGCAGCTTACAGGGGAGCAATCAGCCCCAGCATTTT
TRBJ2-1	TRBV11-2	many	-	CASSLARGPLNEQFF	TGTGCCAGCAGCTTGGCGCGGGGGCCCCTTAATGAGCAGTTCTTC
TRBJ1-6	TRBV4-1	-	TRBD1	CASSQGTGSNSPLHF	TGCGCCAGCAGCCAAGGGACAGGGTCTAATTCACCCCTCCACTTT
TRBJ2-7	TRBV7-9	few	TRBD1	CASSADRALVDEQYF	TGTGCCAGCAGCGCAGACAGGGCGCTAGTGGACGAGCAGTACTTC
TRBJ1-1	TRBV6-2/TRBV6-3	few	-	CASRLNRRVAEAFF	TGTGCCAGCAGGCTAAACCGACGGGTCGCTGAAGCTTTCTTT
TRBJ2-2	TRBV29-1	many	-	CSVETRAGYTGELFF	TGCAGCGTTGAAACGCGGGCAGGGTACACCGGGGAGCTGTTTTTT
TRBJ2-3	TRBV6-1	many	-	CASSATSGGPDTQYF	TGTGCCAGCAGTGCCACGTCCGGGGGCCCAGATACGCAGTATTTT